Listed below are T cell receptor beta chains from one sample, sequenced in a study of T cell responses to AZD1222 COVID-19 vaccine. TCRdb's copy holds only in-frame clones and misses some; the assay was immunoSEQ multiplex PCR. Of 150,000 to 200,000 clones detected, 85% to 95% appear once; the ten largest clones hold under 6%. The specimen was peripheral blood, collected 28 days after the second AZD1222 dose. The source is an adult who received the AZD1222 COVID-19 vaccine. Both conserved end residues are part of each CDR3.

V	J	CDR3
TRBV7-2	TRBJ1-4	CASSLHLSEKLFF
TRBV27	TRBJ2-3	CASSIQGETSTDTQYF
TRBV7-9	TRBJ2-7	CASSFRGNYEQYF
TRBV21-1	TRBJ1-6	CASRRGTGLNSPLHF
TRBV4-3	TRBJ1-2	CASSQEWANYGYTF
TRBV19	TRBJ1-1	CASSIWAGNTEAFF
TRBV5-1	TRBJ2-5	CASSRGTLETQYF
TRBV2	TRBJ1-2	CASSETRGNVYGYTF
TRBV19	TRBJ1-5	CASSIDRGGNQPQHF
TRBV6-2/TRBV6-3	TRBJ2-7	CASSSNPGLAGSYEQYF
TRBV28	TRBJ2-1	CASWEGANRLHEQFF
TRBV7-6	TRBJ2-7	CASSLAQGQGSDEQYF
TRBV29-1	TRBJ2-3	CSVDAGGTKSTDTQYF
TRBV6-5	TRBJ1-5	CASSYSYRDDQPQHF
TRBV28	TRBJ1-1	CASILSGNTEAFF
TRBV29-1	TRBJ2-3	CSASGSPDTQYF
TRBV18	TRBJ1-2	CASSPRAEKYGYTF
TRBV6-5	TRBJ1-1	CASSYLSSTEAFF
TRBV7-9	TRBJ2-7	CASSLGIGSYEQYF
TRBV25-1	TRBJ1-3	CASSPIYRGDSGNTIYF
TRBV19	TRBJ1-3	CACRDNSGNTIYF
TRBV3-1/TRBV3-2	TRBJ2-3	CASSLRTSGRTDTQYF
TRBV13	TRBJ2-5	CASSPGSSGGPQYF
TRBV5-4	TRBJ2-5	CASSEGPETQYF
TRBV15	TRBJ2-1	CATSPREGNEQFF
TRBV10-3	TRBJ2-7	CAISEPSYEQYF
TRBV29-1	TRBJ2-2	CSSGATGELFF
TRBV28	TRBJ1-2	CASSSAGPGTGDDNYGYTF
TRBV28	TRBJ2-1	CASSLLPSGRRNEQFF
TRBV4-2	TRBJ1-1	CASSHGRQGGTEAFF
TRBV30	TRBJ1-3	CAWMAGSGNTIYF
TRBV15	TRBJ1-1	CAIPGRGNEAFF
TRBV7-9	TRBJ1-3	CASSPGLRSSGNTIYF
TRBV7-9	TRBJ2-3	CASSPDSLFPDTQYF
TRBV4-1	TRBJ2-1	CASSQVALVGQRDYNEQFF
TRBV2	TRBJ2-2	CASLDRAGVFGELFF
TRBV11-2	TRBJ1-6	CASSLGTGTSNSPLHF
TRBV28	TRBJ2-2	CASRGEANTGELFF
TRBV7-9	TRBJ2-1	CASSRGQGQYNEQFF
TRBV29-1	TRBJ2-1	CSVSASQGQFF
TRBV7-2	TRBJ2-7	CASSSDILPYEQYF
TRBV19	TRBJ1-2	CASSPYRGDGYTF
TRBV30	TRBJ1-3	CAWTTSRDTIYF
TRBV5-1	TRBJ2-5	CASSPTDGTETQYF
TRBV5-4	TRBJ2-1	CASSSEQSSYNEQFF
TRBV4-1	TRBJ2-7	CASSQEDSSYYEQYF
TRBV7-2	TRBJ1-3	CASSAWDGSSGNTIYF
TRBV7-3	TRBJ2-1	CASSSTRISYNEQFF